Shown below are 9 T cell receptor beta chains from a single sample sequenced in a study of blood T cell repertoires in COVID-19. Using immunoSEQ multiplex PCR, the repertoire was profiled, and TCRdb retains in-frame clones only, with some absent. Found here are about 75,000 clones, 87% of them singletons; the top ten hold roughly 6.8%. The material sequenced was peripheral blood. These receptors all stem from a woman between 50 and 59 years old with acute or convalescent COVID-19.

A single count supports this clone. This chain joins TRBV25-1 and TRBJ2-3, with D perhaps matching TRBD1 (5 bases). This CDR3 has 14 residues. Per the germline V gene, CDR1 is MGHDK and CDR2 is SYGVNS. The germline V and J ends were trimmed by 6 bases and 4 bases, with 14 bases remaining between them. CDR3 in amino acids: CASRLGVRADTQYF. CDR3 nucleotides: TGTGCCAGCAGGCTAGGGGTCAGGGCAGATACGCAGTATTTT. The full variable domain, completed using reference TRBV25-1 and TRBJ2-3, is EADIYQTPRYLVIGTGKKITLECSQTMGHDKMYWYQQDPGMELHLIHYSYGVNSTEKGDLSSESTVSRIRTEHFPLTLESARPSHTSQYLCASRLGVRADTQYFGPGTRLTVL.

The rearrangement uses TRBV27 and TRBJ1-1; 10 bases agree with TRBD1. With V trimmed by 5 bases and J by 8 bases, 8 bases remained unmatched. The length of the CDR3 is 14 residues. Germline V gene lookup returns CDR1 MNHEY and CDR2 SMNVEV (reference sequence). The CDR3 DNA reads TGTGCCAGCAGTCACGGACAGGGGGGTAGCGAAGCTTTCTTT. It codes for CASSHGQGGSEAFF.

The chain's CDR3 is CASSITGYNQPQHF. Written as DNA, the CDR3 is TGTGCCAGTAGTATCACGGGATACAATCAGCCCCAGCATTTT. The V gene is TRBV19, the J gene TRBJ1-5; D unresolved. V lost 3 bases, J lost 3 bases, and 9 bases lay in between. This CDR3 is 14 amino acids long. Germline values: CDR1 LNHDA, CDR2 SQIVND (reference sequence).

This clone has a single count. The CDR3 reads CASSAMGQGSRYGYTF. The CDR3, as DNA: TGTGCCAGCAGCGCGATGGGGCAGGGGTCCCGCTATGGCTACACCTTC. The V gene is TRBV7-9, the J gene TRBJ1-2; possibly TRBD1 for D (6 bases). V gave up 5 bases and J gave up 4 bases, with 20 bases separating them. The CDR3 spans 16 residues. Germline V CDR1 and CDR2: SEHNR, FQNEAQ (reference sequence).

The chain combines TRBV4-2 with TRBJ1-1; TRBD1 matches at 8 bases. The CDR3 runs 17 residues. CDR1 is LGHNA, CDR2 YNFKEQ, per germline. J gave up 3 bases and V 1 base, and 10 bases lay outside the gene matches. CDR3 in DNA: TGTGCCAGCAGCCAAGGCCTGGACAGGGTTGGGGACACTGAAGCTTTCTTT. Translation gives CASSQGLDRVGDTEAFF.

In its sample, this clone was seen a few times. The rearrangement links TRBV19 to TRBJ1-4; 8 bases line up with TRBD1. V was pared by 5 bases and J by 1 base, with 3 bases of the junction left unmatched. Germline V gives CDR1 LNHDA, CDR2 SQIVND (reference sequence). The CDR3 extends over 15 amino acids. This chain's CDR3 is CASSQDRGTNEKLFF. The CDR3 nucleotides are TGTGCCAGTAGTCAAGACAGGGGAACTAATGAAAAACTGTTTTTT.

This clone was seen only once. The V and J genes are TRBV19 and TRBJ2-1; D not resolved. Trimming took off 4 bases at V and 5 bases at J, with 15 bases between the two ends. CDR1 is LNHDA, CDR2 SQIVND, per germline (reference sequence). This CDR3 has 15 residues. Here the CDR3 reads CASSSHVRFDNEQFF. The CDR3 bases are TGTGCCAGTAGTAGCCACGTGAGGTTCGACAATGAGCAGTTCTTC. The full variable domain, rest sourced from reference TRBV19 and TRBJ2-1, is DGGITQSPKYLFRKEGQNVTLSCEQNLNHDAMYWYRQDPGQGLRLIYYSQIVNDFQKGDIAEGYSVSREKKESFPLTVTSAQKNPTAFYLCASSSHVRFDNEQFFGPGTRLTVL.

J is TRBJ2-1 and V is TRBV5-4, with D tentatively TRBD2 (5 bases). The V gene's germline CDR1 is SGHNT and CDR2 YYREEE (reference sequence). This CDR3 contains 17 residues. V dropped 1 base and J dropped 8 bases, with 22 bases sitting between them. This CDR3 is CASSLLAAARVGYEQFF. In DNA, the CDR3 is TGTGCCAGCAGCTTGTTGGCGGCAGCGAGGGTGGGATATGAGCAGTTCTTC.

J is TRBJ2-1 and V is TRBV28; D perhaps matches TRBD2 (5 bases). V lost 5 bases, J lost 4 bases, and 12 bases lay in between. There are 14 residues in the CDR3. Germline CDR1 MDHEN, CDR2 SYDVKM. The CDR3: CASSLYGDYNEQFF. The CDR3 nucleotides read TGTGCCAGCAGTCTATACGGGGATTACAATGAGCAGTTCTTC.